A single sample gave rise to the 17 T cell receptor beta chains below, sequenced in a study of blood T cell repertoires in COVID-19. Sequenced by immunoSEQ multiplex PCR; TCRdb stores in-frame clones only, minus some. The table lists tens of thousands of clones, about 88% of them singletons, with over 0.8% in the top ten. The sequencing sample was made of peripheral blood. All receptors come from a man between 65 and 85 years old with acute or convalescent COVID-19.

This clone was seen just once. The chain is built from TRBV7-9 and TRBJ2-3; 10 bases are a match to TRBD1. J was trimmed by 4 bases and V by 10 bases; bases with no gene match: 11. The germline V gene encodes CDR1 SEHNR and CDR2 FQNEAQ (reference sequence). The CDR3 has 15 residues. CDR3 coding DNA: TGTGCCACTCGTGGGGACAGGGGTCCCGCAGATACGCAGTATTTT. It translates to CATRGDRGPADTQYF.

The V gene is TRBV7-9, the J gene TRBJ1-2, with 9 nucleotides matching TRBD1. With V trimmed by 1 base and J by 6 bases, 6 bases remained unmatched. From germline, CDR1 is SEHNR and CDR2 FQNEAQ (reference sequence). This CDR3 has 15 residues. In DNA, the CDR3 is TGTGCCAGCAGCTTAGACTTCGGACAGGGGAATGGCTACACCTTC. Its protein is CASSLDFGQGNGYTF.

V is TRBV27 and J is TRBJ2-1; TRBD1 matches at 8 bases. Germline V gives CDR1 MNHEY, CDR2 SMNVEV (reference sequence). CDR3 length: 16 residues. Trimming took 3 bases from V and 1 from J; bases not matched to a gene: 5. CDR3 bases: TGTGCCAGCAGTTTCTCAGGGGGCTGGTCCTACAATGAGCAGTTCTTC. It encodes CASSFSGGWSYNEQFF.

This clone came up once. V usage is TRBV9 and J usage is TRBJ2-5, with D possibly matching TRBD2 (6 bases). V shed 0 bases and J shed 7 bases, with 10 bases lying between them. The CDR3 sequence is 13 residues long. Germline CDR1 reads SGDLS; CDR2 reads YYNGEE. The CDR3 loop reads CASSVEGRGTQYF. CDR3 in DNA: TGTGCCAGCAGCGTAGAAGGGCGGGGGACCCAGTACTTC.

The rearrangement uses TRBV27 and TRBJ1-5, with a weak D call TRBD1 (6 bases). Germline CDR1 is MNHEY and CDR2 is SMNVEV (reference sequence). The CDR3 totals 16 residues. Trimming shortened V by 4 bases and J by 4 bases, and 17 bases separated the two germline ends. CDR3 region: CASSYRGTARNQPQHF. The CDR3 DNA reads TGTGCCAGCAGTTATAGGGGGACCGCCCGTAATCAGCCCCAGCATTTT.

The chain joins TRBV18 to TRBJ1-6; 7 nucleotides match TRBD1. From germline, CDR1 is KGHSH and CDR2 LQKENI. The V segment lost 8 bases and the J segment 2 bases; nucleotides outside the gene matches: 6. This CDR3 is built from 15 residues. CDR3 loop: CASQKTGTYNSPLHF. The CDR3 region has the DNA TGTGCCAGCCAAAAGACAGGGACCTATAATTCACCCCTCCACTTT.

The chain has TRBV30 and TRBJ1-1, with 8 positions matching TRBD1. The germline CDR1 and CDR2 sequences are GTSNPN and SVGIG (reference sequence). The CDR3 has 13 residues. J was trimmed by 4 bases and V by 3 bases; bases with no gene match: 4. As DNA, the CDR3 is TGTGCCTGGAGCCGACAGGGGTCCACTGAAGCTTTCTTT. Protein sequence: CAWSRQGSTEAFF.

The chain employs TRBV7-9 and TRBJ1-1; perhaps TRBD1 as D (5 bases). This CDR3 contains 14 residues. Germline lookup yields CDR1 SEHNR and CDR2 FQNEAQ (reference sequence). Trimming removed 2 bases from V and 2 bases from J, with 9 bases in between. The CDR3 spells CASSLKTGNTEAFF. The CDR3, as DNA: TGTGCCAGCAGCTTAAAAACAGGTAACACTGAAGCTTTCTTT.

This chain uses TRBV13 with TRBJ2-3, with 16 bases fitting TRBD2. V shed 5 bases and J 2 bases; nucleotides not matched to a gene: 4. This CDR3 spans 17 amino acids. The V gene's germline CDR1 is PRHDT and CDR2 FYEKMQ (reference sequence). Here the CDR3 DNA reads TGTGCCAGCAGCCCGGGACTAGCGGGGGGGGCCACAGATACGCAGTATTTT. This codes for CASSPGLAGGATDTQYF. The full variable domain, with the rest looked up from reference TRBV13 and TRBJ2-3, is AAGVIQSPRHLIKEKRETATLKCYPIPRHDTVYWYQQGPGQDPQFLISFYEKMQSDKGSIPDRFSAQQFSDYHSELNMSSLELGDSALYFCASSPGLAGGATDTQYFGPGTRLTVL.

The CDR3 is CASSIAKGRQETQYF. The CDR3 DNA sequence: TGTGCCAGTAGTATAGCAAAGGGGCGTCAAGAGACCCAGTACTTC. J is TRBJ2-5 and V is TRBV19; a weak D match, TRBD1 (5 bases). The germline gives CDR1 LNHDA, CDR2 SQIVND (reference sequence). The CDR3 has 15 residues. The germline V and J ends were trimmed by 1 base and 2 bases, with 11 bases remaining between them. Complete variable domain (other parts from reference TRBV19 and TRBJ2-5): DGGITQSPKYLFRKEGQNVTLSCEQNLNHDAMYWYRQDPGQGLRLIYYSQIVNDFQKGDIAEGYSVSREKKESFPLTVTSAQKNPTAFYLCASSIAKGRQETQYFGPGTRLLVL.

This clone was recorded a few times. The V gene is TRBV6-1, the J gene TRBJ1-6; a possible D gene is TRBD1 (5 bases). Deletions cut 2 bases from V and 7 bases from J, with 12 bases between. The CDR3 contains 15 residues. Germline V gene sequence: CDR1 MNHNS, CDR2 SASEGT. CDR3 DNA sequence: TGTGCCAGCAGTGAATTGGCAGGGAGGAATTCACCCCTCCACTTT. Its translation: CASSELAGRNSPLHF.

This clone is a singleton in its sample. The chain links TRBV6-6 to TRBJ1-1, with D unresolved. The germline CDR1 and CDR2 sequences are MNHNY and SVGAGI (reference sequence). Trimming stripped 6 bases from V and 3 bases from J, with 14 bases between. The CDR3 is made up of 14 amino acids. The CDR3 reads CASSEPPGDTEAFF. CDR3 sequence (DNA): TGTGCCAGCAGCGAACCCCCCGGGGACACTGAAGCTTTCTTT.

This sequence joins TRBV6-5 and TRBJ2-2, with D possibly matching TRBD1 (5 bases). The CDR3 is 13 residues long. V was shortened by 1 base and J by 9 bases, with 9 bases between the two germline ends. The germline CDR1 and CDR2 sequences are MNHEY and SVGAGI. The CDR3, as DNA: TGTGCCAGCAGTTACTTCAGGGCTTGGGAGCTGTTTTTT. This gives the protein CASSYFRAWELFF.

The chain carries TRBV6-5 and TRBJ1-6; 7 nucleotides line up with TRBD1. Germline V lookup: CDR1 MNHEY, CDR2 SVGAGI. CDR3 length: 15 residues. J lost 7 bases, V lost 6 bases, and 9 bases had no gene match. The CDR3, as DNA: TGTGCCAGCAGCCCGACAGGGCCCCCCAATTCACCCCTCCACTTT. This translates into CASSPTGPPNSPLHF.

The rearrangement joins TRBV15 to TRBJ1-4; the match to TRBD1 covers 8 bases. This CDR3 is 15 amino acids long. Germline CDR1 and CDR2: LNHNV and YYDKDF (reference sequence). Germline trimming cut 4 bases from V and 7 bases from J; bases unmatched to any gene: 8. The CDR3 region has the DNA TGTGCCACCAGCACACCCAGGGGGCTTAGTGAAAAACTGTTTTTT. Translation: CATSTPRGLSEKLFF.

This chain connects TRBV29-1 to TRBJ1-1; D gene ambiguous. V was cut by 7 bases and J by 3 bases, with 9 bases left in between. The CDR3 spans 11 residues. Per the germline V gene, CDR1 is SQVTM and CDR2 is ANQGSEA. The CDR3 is CSGSGHTEAFF. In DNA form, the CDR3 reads TGCAGCGGATCGGGTCACACTGAAGCTTTCTTT.

CDR3 in DNA: TGTGCCACCGCAGGGGCAGGGAATAGCAATCAGCCCCAGCATTTT. Amino acid sequence: CATAGAGNSNQPQHF. This rearrangement joins TRBV28 to TRBJ1-5, with D possibly TRBD1 on 6 matching bases. The CDR3 extends over 15 amino acids. The V gene lost 10 bases and the J gene lost 0 bases, with 16 bases spanning the gap. Germline CDR1 reads MDHEN; CDR2 reads SYDVKM.